This T cell receptor beta chain comes out of a study of T-cell reconstitution after alpha-beta-depleted transplantation in children listed by TCRdb under 2016. Study-level background: Using TCR repertoire profiling, the study followed T-cell immune reconstitution in a quantitative way in children after TCRalphabeta/CD19-depleted allogeneic hematopoietic cell transplantation.

According to the germline V gene (reference sequence), CDR1 reads LNHDA and CDR2 reads SQIVND. V was cut back by 5 bases and J by 4 bases, leaving a gap of 18 bases between them. The CDR3 holds 15 amino acids from the cysteine to the phenylalanine. The entry retains the CDR3 DNA only, 45 bases that are in frame from base 1. Study-level results and caveats: In some patients, high TCRbeta diversity at day 60 was attributed to recipient T cells and intrathymic progenitors that had survived conditioning. The frequencies of hyperexpanded clones fell over the following months, and after one year, T-cell counts and TCRbeta diversity were mostly attributed to newly produced T cells. The apparently early alphabetaT-cell count recovery about two months after transplant was reportedly dependent on only several hundred rapidly expanded clones derived from non-depleted graft cells.

The meaning of the sample's treatment or condition label: allogeneic hematopoietic cell transplantation with graft depleted of TCRalphabeta T cells and CD19 B cells. Transplant recipients were children who received TCRalphabeta/CD19-depleted allogeneic hematopoietic cell grafts. A word on this clonotype: Its binding antigen is unknown. Qualities for individual bases were not recorded, and no much larger clone is one base off.

Library prep was done by PCR. TCRdb lists the instrument as Illumina HiSeq 2500. TCR libraries were prepared with molecular barcoding, using unique molecular identifiers to normalize TCRbeta repertoire quantification. The public sequencing data were trimmed at Q25 with fastp and processed into clonotypes with MiXCR by TCRdb, which kept only in-frame beta chains. For every CDR3 protein sequence, its rows merge into one entry that carries the most common genes and DNA. The sample data list about a million distinct CDR3 sequences, and 25% to 35% of these were observed just once. The ten largest clones take up 25% to 35% of the sample.

This clonotype originated in a boy under two years old who had a stem cell transplant for SCID, so the T cells may come from the graft donor. The V and J genes are TRBV19 and TRBJ2-7, and perhaps TRBD1 as D gene, on 6 matching bases. Specimen: PBMCs, mostly from graft donor cells, collected 360 days after TCRalphabeta/CD19-depleted stem cell transplant. The CDR3 region has the sequence CASSSQPGALYEQYF. The DNA is TGTGCCAGTAGTTCCCAGCCAGGGGCTTTGTACGAGCAGTACTTC.